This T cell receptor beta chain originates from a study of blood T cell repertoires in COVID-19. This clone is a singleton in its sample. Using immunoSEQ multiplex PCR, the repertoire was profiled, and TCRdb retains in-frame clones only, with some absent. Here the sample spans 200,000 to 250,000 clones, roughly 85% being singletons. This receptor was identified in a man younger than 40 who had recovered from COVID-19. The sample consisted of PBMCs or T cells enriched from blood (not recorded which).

CDR3 residues: CAISGGTSGSYEQYF. The CDR3 DNA reads as TGTGCCATCAGTGGTGGGACTAGCGGGTCCTACGAGCAGTACTTC. The rearrangement links TRBV10-3 to TRBJ2-7, with 12 bases fitting TRBD2. Germline CDR1 and CDR2: ENHRY and SYGVKD. The CDR3 sequence is 15 residues long. The junction had 2 bases not matched to a gene; V was cut back by 4 bases and J by 1 base.